A selection of T cell receptor beta chains follows, all from one sample in a study of cytomegalovirus exposure and HLA in healthy donors. Sequencing used immunoSEQ multiplex PCR; TCRdb keeps in-frame clones, though not all of them. This sample has nearly 200,000 clones, with over 70% found just once. The sample was PBMCs. The receptors come from a man aged 30 to 39 in good health and CMV-seronegative. CDR3s include the opening cysteine and the closing phenylalanine or tryptophan. Each record gives: clone size, D gene, CDR3 length, V gene, J gene, CDR3 DNA, CDR3 protein. A D gene is named only where the DNA matches it firmly. The size field is filled for only some rows; it gives once, few, many or a size class.

-	-	16	TRBV5-1	TRBJ1-4	TGCGCCAGCAGCTTGGCATCCGGGACACTTAATGAAAAACTGTTTTTT	CASSLASGTLNEKLFF
-	-	15	TRBV30	TRBJ2-6	TGTGCCTTAATAATTGGGGGCACTGGGGCCAACGTCCTGACTTTC	CALIIGGTGANVLTF
-	-	16	TRBV19	TRBJ2-7	TGTGCCAGTAGCCGAGACCCCGACAGGCCATCCTACGAGCAGTACTTC	CASSRDPDRPSYEQYF
-	TRBD1	15	TRBV7-8	TRBJ2-5	TGTGCCAGCAGCATGAGACAGGGAAACCAAGAGACCCAGTACTTC	CASSMRQGNQETQYF
-	-	14	TRBV5-1	TRBJ1-4	TGCGCCAGCAGGTGGGCGCAGGGTGGCGAAAAACTGTTTTTT	CASRWAQGGEKLFF
-	-	16	TRBV5-5	TRBJ1-2	TGTGCCAGCAGCCACAGGACAGTTGATGCTAACTATGGCTACACCTTC	CASSHRTVDANYGYTF
-	-	16	TRBV6-6	TRBJ1-5	TGTGCCAGCAGTTACTCCAGGGGTTCTAGCAATCAGCCCCAGCATTTT	CASSYSRGSSNQPQHF
once	TRBD1	17	TRBV9	TRBJ2-1	TGTGCCAGCAGCGTACGAGGGGGGACAGGGAAGAACAATGAGCAGTTCTTC	CASSVRGGTGKNNEQFF
-	TRBD1	14	TRBV2	TRBJ2-5	TGTGCCAGCAGTTCTCAAGGGGGCGGGGAGACCCAGTACTTC	CASSSQGGGETQYF
-	TRBD2	15	TRBV9	TRBJ2-1	TGTGCCAGCAGCGTAGTTAGCGGGGGTGTCTATGAGCAGTTCTTC	CASSVVSGGVYEQFF
once	-	11	TRBV2	TRBJ2-7	TGTGCCACTCTAATCGGGGGAGAGCAGTACTTC	CATLIGGEQYF
few	TRBD2	16	TRBV19	TRBJ2-2	TGTGCCAGTAGGAGGGAGCCGGGACTAGCTGGCGGGGAGCTGTTTTTT	CASRREPGLAGGELFF
-	-	14	TRBV29-1	TRBJ1-1	TGCAGCGCCTTCTCGATACAGGGCCACACTGAAGCTTTCTTT	CSAFSIQGHTEAFF
-	TRBD2	15	TRBV4-1	TRBJ2-7	TGCGCCAGCAGCCAAGATGGCCTAGCGGGAGTCGTGCAGTACTTC	CASSQDGLAGVVQYF
-	TRBD1	16	TRBV5-1	TRBJ1-1	TGCGCCAGCAGCTTGGTGACAGGGGGCGTGAACACTGAAGCTTTCTTT	CASSLVTGGVNTEAFF
-	TRBD2	16	TRBV18	TRBJ2-3	TGTGCCAGCTCACCAGAGCAACTAGCGGGGGGATATACGCAGTATTTT	CASSPEQLAGGYTQYF
-	TRBD1	18	TRBV4-1	TRBJ2-3	TGCGCCAGCAGCCAACAGTCCTCCGGGACAGGGGGCACAGATACGCAGTATTTT	CASSQQSSGTGGTDTQYF
once	-	13	TRBV29-1	TRBJ1-3	TGCAGCGTTGGACTGCCTCTAACAAACACCATATATTTT	CSVGLPLTNTIYF
-	TRBD1	14	TRBV27	TRBJ2-2	TGTGCCAGCAGACAGGGGGCAAGGACCGGGGAGCTGTTTTTT	CASRQGARTGELFF
few	-	16	TRBV28	TRBJ1-4	TGTGCCAGCAGCCCAGAGGAGGGATCCTCTAATGAAAAACTGTTTTTT	CASSPEEGSSNEKLFF